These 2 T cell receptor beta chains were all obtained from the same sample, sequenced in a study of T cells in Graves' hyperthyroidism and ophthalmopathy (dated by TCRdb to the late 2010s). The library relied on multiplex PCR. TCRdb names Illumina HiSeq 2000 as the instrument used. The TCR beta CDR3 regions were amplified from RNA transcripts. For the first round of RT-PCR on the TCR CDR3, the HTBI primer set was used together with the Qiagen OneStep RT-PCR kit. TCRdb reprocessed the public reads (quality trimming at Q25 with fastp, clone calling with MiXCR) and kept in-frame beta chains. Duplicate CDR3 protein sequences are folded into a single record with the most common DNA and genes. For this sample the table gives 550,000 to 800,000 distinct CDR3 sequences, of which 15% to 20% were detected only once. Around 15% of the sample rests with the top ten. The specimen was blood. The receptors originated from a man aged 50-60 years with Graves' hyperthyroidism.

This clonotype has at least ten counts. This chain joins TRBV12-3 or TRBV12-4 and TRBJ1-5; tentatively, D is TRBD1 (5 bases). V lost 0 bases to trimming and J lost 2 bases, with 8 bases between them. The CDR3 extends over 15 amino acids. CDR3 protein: CASSLAQGGNQPQHF. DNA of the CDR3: TGTGCCAGCAGTTTAGCCCAGGGTGGCAATCAGCCCCAGCATTTT.

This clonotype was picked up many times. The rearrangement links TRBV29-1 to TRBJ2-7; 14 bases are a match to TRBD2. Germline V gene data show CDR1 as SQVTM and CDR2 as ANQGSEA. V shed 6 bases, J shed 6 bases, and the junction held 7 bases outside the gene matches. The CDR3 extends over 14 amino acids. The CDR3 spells CSVTGLAGAVEQYF. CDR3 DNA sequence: TGCAGCGTGACGGGACTAGCGGGAGCGGTCGAGCAGTACTTC.